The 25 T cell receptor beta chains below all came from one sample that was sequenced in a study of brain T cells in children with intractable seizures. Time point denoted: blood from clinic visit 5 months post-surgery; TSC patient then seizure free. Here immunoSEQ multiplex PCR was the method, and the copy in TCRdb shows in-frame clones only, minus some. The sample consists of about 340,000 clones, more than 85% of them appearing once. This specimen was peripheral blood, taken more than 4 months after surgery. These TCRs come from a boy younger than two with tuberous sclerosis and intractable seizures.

The CDR3, as DNA: TGCAGTGCTAGTGAGGGGCCCGGGAATCAGCCCCAGCATTTT. This translates into CSASEGPGNQPQHF. The V and J genes are TRBV20-1 and TRBJ1-5; D perhaps matches TRBD1 (5 bases). Germline loops: CDR1 DFQATT, CDR2 SNEGSKA (reference sequence). V lost 3 bases and J 4 bases, leaving 13 bases between the germline ends. The CDR3 extends over 14 amino acids.

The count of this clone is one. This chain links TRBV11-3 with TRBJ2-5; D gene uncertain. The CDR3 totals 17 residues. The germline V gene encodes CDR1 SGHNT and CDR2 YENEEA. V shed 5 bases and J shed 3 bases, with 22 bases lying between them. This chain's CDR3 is CASSRRTDYPVEETQYF. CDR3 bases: TGTGCCAGCAGCCGAAGGACGGATTACCCCGTCGAAGAGACCCAGTACTTC.

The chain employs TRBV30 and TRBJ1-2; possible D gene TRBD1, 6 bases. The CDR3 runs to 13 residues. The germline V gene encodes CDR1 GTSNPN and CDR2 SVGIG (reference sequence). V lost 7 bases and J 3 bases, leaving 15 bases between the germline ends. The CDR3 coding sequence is TGTGCCTCCCCAGAGGACAGTGACTATGGCTACACCTTC. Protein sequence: CASPEDSDYGYTF.

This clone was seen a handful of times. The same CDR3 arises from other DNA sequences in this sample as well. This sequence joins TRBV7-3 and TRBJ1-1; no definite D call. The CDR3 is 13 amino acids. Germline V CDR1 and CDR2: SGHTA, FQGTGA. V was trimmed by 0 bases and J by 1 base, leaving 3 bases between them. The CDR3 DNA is TGTGCCAGCAGCTTAACCCGGAACACTGAAGCTTTCTTT. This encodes CASSLTRNTEAFF.

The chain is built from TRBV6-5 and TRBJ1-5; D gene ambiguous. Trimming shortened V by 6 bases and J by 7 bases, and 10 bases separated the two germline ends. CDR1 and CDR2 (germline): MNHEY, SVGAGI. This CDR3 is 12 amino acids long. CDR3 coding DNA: TGTGCCAGCAGATACAGCGGGCAGCCCCAGCATTTT. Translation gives CASRYSGQPQHF.

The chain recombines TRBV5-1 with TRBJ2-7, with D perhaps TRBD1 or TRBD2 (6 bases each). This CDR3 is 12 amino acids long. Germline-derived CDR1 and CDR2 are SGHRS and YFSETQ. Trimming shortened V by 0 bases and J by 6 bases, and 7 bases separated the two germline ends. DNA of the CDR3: TGCGCCAGCAGCTTGGAGGGGGGCGAGCAGTACTTC. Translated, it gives CASSLEGGEQYF.

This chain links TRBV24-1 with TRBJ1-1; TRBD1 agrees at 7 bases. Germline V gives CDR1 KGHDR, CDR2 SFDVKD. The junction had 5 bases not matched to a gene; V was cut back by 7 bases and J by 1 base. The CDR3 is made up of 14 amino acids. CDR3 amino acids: CATRETGQNTEAFF. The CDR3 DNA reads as TGTGCCACCAGGGAGACAGGGCAGAACACTGAAGCTTTCTTT.

This CDR3 reads CASSQRGSVGNTGELFF. The CDR3 coding sequence is TGTGCCAGCAGCCAGAGAGGGAGCGTTGGGAACACCGGGGAGCTGTTTTTT. V usage is TRBV4-2 and J usage is TRBJ2-2; the D gene is possibly TRBD2 (5 bases). The CDR3 is 17 residues long. Germline CDR1 LGHNA, CDR2 YNFKEQ. Trimming left V 3 bases short and J 1 base short, with 15 bases between.

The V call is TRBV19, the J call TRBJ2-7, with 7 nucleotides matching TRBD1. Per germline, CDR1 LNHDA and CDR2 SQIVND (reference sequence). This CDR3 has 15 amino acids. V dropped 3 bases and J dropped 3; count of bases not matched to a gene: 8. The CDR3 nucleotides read TGTGCCAGTAGTATTGGGACAGATGAGAACTACGAGCAGTACTTC. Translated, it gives CASSIGTDENYEQYF.

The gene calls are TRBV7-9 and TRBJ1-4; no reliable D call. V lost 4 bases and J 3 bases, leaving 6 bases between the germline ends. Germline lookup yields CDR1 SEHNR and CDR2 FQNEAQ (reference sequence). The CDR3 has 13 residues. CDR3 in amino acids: CASSSESNEKLFF. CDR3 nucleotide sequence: TGTGCCAGCAGCTCGGAGTCTAATGAAAAACTGTTTTTT.

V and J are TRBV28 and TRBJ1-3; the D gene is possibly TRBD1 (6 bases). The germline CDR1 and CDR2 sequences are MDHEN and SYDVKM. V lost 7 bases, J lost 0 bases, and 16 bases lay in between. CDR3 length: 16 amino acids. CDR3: CASKGGGQLSGNTIYF. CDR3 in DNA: TGTGCCAGCAAGGGAGGGGGACAACTCTCTGGAAACACCATATATTTT. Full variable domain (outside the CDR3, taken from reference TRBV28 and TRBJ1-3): DVKVTQSSRYLVKRTGEKVFLECVQDMDHENMFWYRQDPGLGLRLIYFSYDVKMKEKGDIPEGYSVSREKKERFSLILESASTNQTSMYLCASKGGGQLSGNTIYFGEGSWLTVV.

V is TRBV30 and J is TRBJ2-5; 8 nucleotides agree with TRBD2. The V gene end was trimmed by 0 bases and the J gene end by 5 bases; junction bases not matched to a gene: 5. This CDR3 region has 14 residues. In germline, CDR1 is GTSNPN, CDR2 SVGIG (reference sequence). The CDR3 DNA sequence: TGTGCCTGGAGTGTACCGGAGCGGGGGGAGACCCAGTACTTC. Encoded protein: CAWSVPERGETQYF.

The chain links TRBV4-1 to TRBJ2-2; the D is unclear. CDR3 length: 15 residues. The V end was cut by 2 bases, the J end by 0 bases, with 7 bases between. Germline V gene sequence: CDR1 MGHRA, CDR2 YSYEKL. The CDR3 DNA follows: TGCGCCAGCAGCCAACCGCGGTCGAACACCGGGGAGCTGTTTTTT. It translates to CASSQPRSNTGELFF.

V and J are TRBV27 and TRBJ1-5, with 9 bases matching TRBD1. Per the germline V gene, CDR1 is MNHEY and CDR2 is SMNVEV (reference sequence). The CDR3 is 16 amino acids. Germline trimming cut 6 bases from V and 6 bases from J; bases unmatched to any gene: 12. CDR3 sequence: CASSASGTGRGQPQHF. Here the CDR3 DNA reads TGTGCCAGCAGCGCCTCAGGGACAGGGAGAGGTCAGCCCCAGCATTTT.

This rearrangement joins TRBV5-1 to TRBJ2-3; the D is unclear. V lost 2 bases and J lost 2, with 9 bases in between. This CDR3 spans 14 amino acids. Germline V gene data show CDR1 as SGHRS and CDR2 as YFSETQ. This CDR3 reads CASSFGPNTDTQYF. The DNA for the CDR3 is TGCGCCAGCAGCTTTGGGCCTAACACAGATACGCAGTATTTT. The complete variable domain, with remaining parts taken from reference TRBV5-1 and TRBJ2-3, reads KAGVTQTPRYLIKTRGQQVTLSCSPISGHRSVSWYQQTPGQGLQFLFEYFSETQRNKGNFPGRFSGRQFSNSRSEMNVSTLELGDSALYLCASSFGPNTDTQYFGPGTRLTVL.

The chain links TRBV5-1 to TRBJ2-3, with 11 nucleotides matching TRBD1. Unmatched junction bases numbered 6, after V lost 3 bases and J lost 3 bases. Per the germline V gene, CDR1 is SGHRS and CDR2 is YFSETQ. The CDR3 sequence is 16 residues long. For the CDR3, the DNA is TGCGCCAGCAGCTCGAGGACAGGGGGCACGACAGATACGCAGTATTTT. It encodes CASSSRTGGTTDTQYF.

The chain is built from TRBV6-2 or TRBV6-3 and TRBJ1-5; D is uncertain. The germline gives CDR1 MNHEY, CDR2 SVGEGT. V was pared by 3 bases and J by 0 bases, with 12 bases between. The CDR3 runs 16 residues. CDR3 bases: TGTGCCAGCAGTTATCCCAGAGGGAATAGCAATCAGCCCCAGCATTTT. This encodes CASSYPRGNSNQPQHF.

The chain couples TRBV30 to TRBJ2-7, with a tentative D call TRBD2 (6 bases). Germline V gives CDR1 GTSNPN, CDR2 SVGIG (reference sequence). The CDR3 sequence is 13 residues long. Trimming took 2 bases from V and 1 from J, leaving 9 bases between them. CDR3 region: CAWSLGRSYEQYF. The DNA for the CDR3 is TGTGCCTGGAGTCTCGGGAGATCCTACGAGCAGTACTTC.

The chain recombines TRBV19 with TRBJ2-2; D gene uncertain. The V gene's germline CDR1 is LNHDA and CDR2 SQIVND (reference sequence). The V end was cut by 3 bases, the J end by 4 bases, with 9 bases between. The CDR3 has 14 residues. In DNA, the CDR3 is TGTGCCAGTAGTATTATTGCAGGCACCGGGGAGCTGTTTTTT. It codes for CASSIIAGTGELFF.

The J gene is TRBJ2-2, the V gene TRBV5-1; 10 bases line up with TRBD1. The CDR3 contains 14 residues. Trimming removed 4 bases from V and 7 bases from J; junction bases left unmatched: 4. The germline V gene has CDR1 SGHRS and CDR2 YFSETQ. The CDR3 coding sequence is TGCGCCAGCAGCCGCGGACAGGGGGTCGGGGAGCTGTTTTTT. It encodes CASSRGQGVGELFF.

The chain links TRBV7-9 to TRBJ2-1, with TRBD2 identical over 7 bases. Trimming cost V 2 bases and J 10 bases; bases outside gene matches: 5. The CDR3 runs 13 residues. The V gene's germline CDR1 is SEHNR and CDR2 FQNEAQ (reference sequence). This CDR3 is CASSLSEGLEQFF. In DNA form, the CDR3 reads TGTGCCAGCAGCTTATCGGAGGGACTAGAGCAGTTCTTC.

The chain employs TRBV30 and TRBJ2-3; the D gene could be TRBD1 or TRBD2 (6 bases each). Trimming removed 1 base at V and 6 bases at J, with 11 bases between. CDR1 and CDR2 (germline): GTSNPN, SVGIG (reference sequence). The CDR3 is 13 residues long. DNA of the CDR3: TGTGCCTGGAGTGGGGGGGCGAGGGATACGCAGTATTTT. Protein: CAWSGGARDTQYF.

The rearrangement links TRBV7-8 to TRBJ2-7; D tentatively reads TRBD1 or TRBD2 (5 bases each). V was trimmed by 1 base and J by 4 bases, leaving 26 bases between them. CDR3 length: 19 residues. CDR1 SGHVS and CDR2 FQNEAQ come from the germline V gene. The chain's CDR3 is CASSLGSFQRGRLIYEQYF. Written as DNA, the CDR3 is TGTGCCAGCAGCTTAGGCTCTTTTCAGAGGGGACGGCTAATATACGAGCAGTACTTC.

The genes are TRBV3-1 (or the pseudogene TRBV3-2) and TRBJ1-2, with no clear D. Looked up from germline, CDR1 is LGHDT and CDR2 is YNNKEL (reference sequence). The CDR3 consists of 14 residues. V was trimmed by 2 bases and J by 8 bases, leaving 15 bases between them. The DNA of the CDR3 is TGTGCCAGCAGCCAATCCCTTCGGAGGGCGGGCTACACCTTC. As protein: CASSQSLRRAGYTF.

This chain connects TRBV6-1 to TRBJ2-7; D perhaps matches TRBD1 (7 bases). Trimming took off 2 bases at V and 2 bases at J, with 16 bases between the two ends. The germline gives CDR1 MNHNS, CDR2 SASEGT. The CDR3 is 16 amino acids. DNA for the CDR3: TGTGCCAGCAGTGAATGGGGCGGGACAGTACCCTACGAGCAGTACTTC. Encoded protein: CASSEWGGTVPYEQYF.